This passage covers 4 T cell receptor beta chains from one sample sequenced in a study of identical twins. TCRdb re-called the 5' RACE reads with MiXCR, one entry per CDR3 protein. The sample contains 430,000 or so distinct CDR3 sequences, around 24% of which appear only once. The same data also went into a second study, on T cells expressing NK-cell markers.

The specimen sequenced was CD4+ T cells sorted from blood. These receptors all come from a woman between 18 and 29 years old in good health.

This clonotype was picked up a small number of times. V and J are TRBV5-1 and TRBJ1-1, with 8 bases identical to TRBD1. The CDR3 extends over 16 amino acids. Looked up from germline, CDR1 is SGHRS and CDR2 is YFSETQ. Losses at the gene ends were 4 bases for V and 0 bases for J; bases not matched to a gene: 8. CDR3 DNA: TGCGCCAGCAGCAGACAGGGGCCGGGGCTGAACACTGAAGCTTTCTTT. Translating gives CASSRQGPGLNTEAFF.

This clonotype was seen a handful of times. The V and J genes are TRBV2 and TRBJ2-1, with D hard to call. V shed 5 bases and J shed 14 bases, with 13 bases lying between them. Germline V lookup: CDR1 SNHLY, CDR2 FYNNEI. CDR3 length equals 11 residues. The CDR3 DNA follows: TGTGCCAGCAGTCGCGTCAGCGAGGAGTTCTTC. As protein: CASSRVSEEFF.

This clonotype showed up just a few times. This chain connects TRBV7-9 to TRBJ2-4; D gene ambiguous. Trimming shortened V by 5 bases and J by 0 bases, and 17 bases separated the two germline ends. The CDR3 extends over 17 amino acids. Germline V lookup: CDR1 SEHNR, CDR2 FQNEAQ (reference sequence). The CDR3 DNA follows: TGTGCCAGCAGCCGTAAAACTTACCCTCTAGCCAAAAACATTCAGTACTTC. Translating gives CASSRKTYPLAKNIQYF.

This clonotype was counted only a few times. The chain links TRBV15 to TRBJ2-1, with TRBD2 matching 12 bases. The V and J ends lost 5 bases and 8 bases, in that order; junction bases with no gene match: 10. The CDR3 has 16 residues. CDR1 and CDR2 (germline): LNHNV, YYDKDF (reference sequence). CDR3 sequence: CATSSQLAGGNYEQFF. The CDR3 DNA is TGTGCCACCAGCTCACAGCTAGCGGGGGGGAACTATGAGCAGTTCTTC.